Presented here are 20 T cell receptor beta chains from one specimen sequenced in a study of blood T cell repertoires in COVID-19. Using immunoSEQ multiplex PCR, the repertoire was profiled, and TCRdb retains in-frame clones only, with some absent. The sample carries about 340,000 clones, 80% to 95% recorded once. Sequencing input: PBMCs or T cells enriched from blood (not recorded which). These receptors all come from a woman in her 30s who had recovered from COVID-19.

The V gene is TRBV19, the J gene TRBJ2-7; 11 nucleotides line up with TRBD2. The CDR3 is 14 residues long. The V gene end was trimmed by 5 bases and the J gene end by 4 bases; junction bases not matched to a gene: 4. Germline lookup yields CDR1 LNHDA and CDR2 SQIVND (reference sequence). The CDR3 nucleotides are TGTGCCAGTAGTTCTAGCGGGGGGACTTACGAGCAGTACTTC. It translates to CASSSSGGTYEQYF.

The chain is built from TRBV2 and TRBJ1-6; TRBD1 matches at 8 bases. The J segment lost 10 bases and the V segment lost 2 bases, leaving 4 bases of the junction unmatched. This CDR3 comprises 14 residues. Germline V gene data show CDR1 as SNHLY and CDR2 as FYNNEI. The CDR3 loop reads CASSEHRGGSPLHF. The CDR3 DNA is TGTGCCAGCAGTGAACACAGGGGGGGCTCACCCCTCCACTTT.

The chain carries TRBV5-1 and TRBJ1-5, with 10 bases fitting TRBD1. CDR1 is SGHRS, CDR2 YFSETQ, per germline. The CDR3 sequence is 20 residues long. V shed 0 bases, J shed 3 bases, and the junction held 15 bases outside the gene matches. The CDR3 loop is CASSLGLGQGPDGPNQPQHF. Written as DNA, the CDR3 is TGCGCCAGCAGCTTGGGGTTGGGACAGGGGCCCGACGGCCCCAATCAGCCCCAGCATTTT.

The V gene is TRBV2, the J gene TRBJ1-5; the match to TRBD1 covers 7 bases. There are 14 residues in the CDR3. CDR1 is SNHLY, CDR2 FYNNEI, per germline. V shed 6 bases, J shed 5 bases, and the junction held 7 bases outside the gene matches. CDR3 nucleotide sequence: TGTGCCAGCAGAGTACAGGGGAGAGATCAGCCCCAGCATTTT. Translating it yields CASRVQGRDQPQHF.

This chain connects TRBV5-1 to TRBJ2-7; D is ambiguous. The CDR3 covers 15 residues. The V and J ends lost 6 bases and 0 bases respectively, with 16 bases between them. Per the germline V gene, CDR1 is SGHRS and CDR2 is YFSETQ. CDR3 DNA sequence: TGCGCCAGCATCTCCACAGAATTTAGCTCCTACGAGCAGTACTTC. Translated: CASISTEFSSYEQYF.

This chain connects TRBV18 to TRBJ2-1, with 9 bases lining up with TRBD2. Per germline, CDR1 KGHSH and CDR2 LQKENI. With V trimmed by 3 bases and J by 0 bases, 6 bases remained unmatched. The CDR3 contains 17 residues. This chain's CDR3 is CASSPFSGGSSYNEQFF. The CDR3 DNA reads TGTGCCAGCTCACCCTTCAGCGGGGGGAGCTCCTACAATGAGCAGTTCTTC.

The J gene is TRBJ2-5, the V gene TRBV11-3; D unclear. V was shortened by 5 bases and J by 7 bases, with 11 bases between the two germline ends. CDR3 length equals 12 residues. Looked up from germline, CDR1 is SGHNT and CDR2 is YENEEA. Written as DNA, the CDR3 is TGTGCCAGCAGCCCAGATTCGGGGACCCAGTACTTC. Translated, it gives CASSPDSGTQYF. Looking up the rest from reference TRBV11-3 and TRBJ2-5 gives the full variable domain: EAGVVQSPRYKIIEKKQPVAFWCNPISGHNTLYWYLQNLGQGPELLIRYENEEAVDDSQLPKDRFSAERLKGVDSTLKIQPAELGDSAVYLCASSPDSGTQYFGPGTRLLVL.

The chain carries TRBV6-5 and TRBJ1-2, with D perhaps TRBD1 (5 bases). V was pared by 4 bases and J by 4 bases, with 13 bases between. Germline CDR1 is MNHEY and CDR2 is SVGAGI. This CDR3 is built from 14 residues. The DNA of the CDR3 is TGTGCCAGCAGTTCCTTCGTAGGGGCCTATGGCTACACCTTC. Amino acid sequence: CASSSFVGAYGYTF.

This clone was counted only a few times. V and J are TRBV19 and TRBJ1-4; 7 positions match TRBD1. The CDR3 is 16 residues long. Per the germline V gene, CDR1 is LNHDA and CDR2 is SQIVND (reference sequence). V shed 5 bases and J 8 bases; nucleotides not matched to a gene: 14. This chain's CDR3 is CASSANPGGLEEKLFF. The CDR3 region has the DNA TGTGCCAGTAGTGCAAACCCAGGGGGACTGGAAGAAAAACTGTTTTTT.

The chain couples TRBV7-9 to TRBJ1-1; perhaps TRBD1 as D (5 bases). This CDR3 is 16 amino acids long. Germline lookup yields CDR1 SEHNR and CDR2 FQNEAQ (reference sequence). V gave up 5 bases and J gave up 1 base, with 17 bases separating them. The CDR3 DNA reads TGTGCCAGCAGCCGGTCGCAGGGATTGGGGAACACTGAAGCTTTCTTT. It encodes CASSRSQGLGNTEAFF.

This rearrangement joins TRBV9 to TRBJ1-2, with unresolved D. V lost 0 bases to trimming and J lost 1 base, with 7 bases between them. CDR1 and CDR2 (germline): SGDLS, YYNGEE. This CDR3 comprises 14 residues. CDR3 residues: CASSVGGLNYGYTF. The CDR3 nucleotides read TGTGCCAGCAGCGTAGGCGGCCTTAACTATGGCTACACCTTC.

The J gene is TRBJ1-4, the V gene TRBV3-1 (or the pseudogene TRBV3-2); 10 bases are a match to TRBD1. CDR1 is LGHDT, CDR2 YNNKEL, per germline (reference sequence). V trimming: 10 bases; J trimming: 8 bases; junction bases outside the gene matches: 7. This CDR3 has 13 residues. The CDR3 is CANGQGEKEKLFF. CDR3 coding DNA: TGTGCCAACGGACAGGGGGAAAAAGAAAAACTGTTTTTT.

This chain joins TRBV2 and TRBJ2-2; 7 bases are shared with TRBD2. The CDR3 loop spans 15 amino acids. J gave up 4 bases and V 6 bases, and 8 bases lay outside the gene matches. The V gene's germline CDR1 is SNHLY and CDR2 FYNNEI. CDR3 nucleotide sequence: TGTGCCAGCAGGGGAGGGACGGCGAGCACCGGGGAGCTGTTTTTT. This encodes CASRGGTASTGELFF.

The V and J genes are TRBV5-1 and TRBJ2-7, with TRBD2 matching 8 bases. The CDR3 contains 11 residues. Germline values: CDR1 SGHRS, CDR2 YFSETQ. Trimming removed 6 bases from V and 6 bases from J; junction bases left unmatched: 2. This chain's CDR3 is CASTGGREQYF. The CDR3 region has the DNA TGCGCCAGCACGGGGGGGCGCGAGCAGTACTTC.

This chain links TRBV30 with TRBJ2-7; D uncertain. Germline CDR1 is GTSNPN and CDR2 is SVGIG (reference sequence). V was cut by 0 bases and J by 3 bases, with 9 bases left in between. The CDR3 covers 13 residues. The CDR3 region is CAWSVNSRYEQYF. Here the CDR3 DNA reads TGTGCCTGGAGTGTAAATTCCCGCTACGAGCAGTACTTC.

The chain has TRBV19 and TRBJ2-7; 12 positions match TRBD2. In germline, CDR1 is LNHDA, CDR2 SQIVND (reference sequence). The trim removed 5 bases at V and 3 bases at J, leaving 2 bases unmatched. This CDR3 spans 14 amino acids. The CDR3, as DNA: TGTGCCAGTAGTGCGACTAGCGGGAGCTACGAGCAGTACTTC. Protein sequence: CASSATSGSYEQYF.

V usage is TRBV3-1 (or the pseudogene TRBV3-2) and J usage is TRBJ1-1; the D is unclear. V was pared by 3 bases and J by 3 bases, with 11 bases between. The CDR3 is 14 amino acids. The V gene's germline CDR1 is LGHDT and CDR2 YNNKEL (reference sequence). The CDR3 spells CASSHQLQYTEAFF. The CDR3 coding sequence is TGTGCCAGCAGCCATCAGTTACAGTACACTGAAGCTTTCTTT.

V usage is TRBV5-6 and J usage is TRBJ2-1; 8 nucleotides match TRBD2. This CDR3 comprises 16 residues. Germline V lookup: CDR1 SGHDT, CDR2 YYEEEE. Trimming removed 4 bases from V and 2 bases from J; junction bases left unmatched: 8. This chain's CDR3 is CASSPPGLVAYNEQFF. CDR3 bases: TGTGCCAGCAGCCCACCGGGACTAGTCGCCTACAATGAGCAGTTCTTC.

The chain is built from TRBV5-8 and TRBJ1-4; maybe TRBD1 (5 bases). Trimming took 1 base from V and 10 from J, leaving 17 bases between them. CDR1 and CDR2 from the germline V gene are SGHTS and YDEGEE. The CDR3 consists of 15 residues. The CDR3 nucleotides are TGTGCCAGCAGCTTGAATCGGGACCCGGGGGGAAAACTGTTTTTT. It specifies CASSLNRDPGGKLFF.

The chain uses TRBV6-5 and TRBJ1-3; D remains unclear. Per the germline V gene, CDR1 is MNHEY and CDR2 is SVGAGI. The germline V and J ends were trimmed by 2 bases and 0 bases, with 8 bases remaining between them. The CDR3 sequence is 15 residues long. CDR3 residues: CASSYSLISGNTIYF. CDR3 DNA sequence: TGTGCCAGCAGTTACAGCCTGATCTCTGGAAACACCATATATTTT.